This T cell receptor beta chain appears in the sequencing data of a study of OX40 agonist ivuxolimab in advanced cancers. At the level of the study: In three patients, partial responses were observed, one with hepatocellular carcinoma and two with cutaneous melanoma. General observations from the study: Partial responders treated at 0.1-3.0 mg/kg exhibited clonal expansion among the lowest measured.

Repertoires were generated with immunoSEQ multiplex PCR, while TCRdb's copy carries only in-frame clones and drops some. This repertoire shows tens of thousands of clones, 90% to 95% found once; its top ten account for around 0.31%. Notes on this clone: The antigen is not known.

The receptor was derived from an adult with an advanced solid tumor such as melanoma, head and neck, liver or kidney cancer. Source: CD4+ or CD8+ T cells sorted from blood, taken in a trial of the OX40 agonist ivuxolimab.

The CDR3 here is CASSPSAGSYYEQYF. The DNA of the CDR3 is TGTGCCAGCAGTCCCTCAGCGGGATCATACTACGAGCAGTACTTC. The J gene is TRBJ2-7, the V gene TRBV6-4, with TRBD2 matching 7 bases. The length of the CDR3 is 15 residues. Germline V lookup: CDR1 MRHNA, CDR2 SNTAGT. V was clipped by 5 bases and J by 3 bases; unmatched bases: 10.